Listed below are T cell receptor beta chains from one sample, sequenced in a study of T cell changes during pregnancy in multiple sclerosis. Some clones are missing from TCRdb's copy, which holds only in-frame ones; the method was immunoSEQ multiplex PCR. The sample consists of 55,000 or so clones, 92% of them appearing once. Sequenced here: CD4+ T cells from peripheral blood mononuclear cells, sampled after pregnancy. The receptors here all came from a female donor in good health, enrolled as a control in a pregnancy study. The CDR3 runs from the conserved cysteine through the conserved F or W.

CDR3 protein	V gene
CASSQGLAGGAGANVLTF	TRBV16
CASSSGYHNSPLHF	TRBV9
CASSLGRDFDWRGEQYF	TRBV18
CASSGGDSYEQYF	TRBV6-5
CASSSLFTGELFF	TRBV7-9
CASSPYISTDTQYF	TRBV18
CAISESLVGQRAYEQYF	TRBV10-3
CASSSGGASGTQYF	TRBV5-1
CASSVIGQGEQYF	TRBV9
CASENLQGFVTDTQYF	TRBV6-6
CASSPHRVLNTEAFF	TRBV7-2
CASTDRAANYGYTF	TRBV6-1
CASSLALDRAKGSYEQYF	TRBV5-6
CASGGPRSSGANVLTF	TRBV5-1
CASSPRWQTGISYEQYF	TRBV5-1
CASSPTGTGELFF	TRBV18
CASSLLRGTNTGELFF	TRBV27
CASRGAGAGTDTQYF	TRBV2
CASSQDSRLGLGAFF	TRBV14
CASSPGSGGYEQYF	TRBV18
CASSPQGQLDGYTF	TRBV18